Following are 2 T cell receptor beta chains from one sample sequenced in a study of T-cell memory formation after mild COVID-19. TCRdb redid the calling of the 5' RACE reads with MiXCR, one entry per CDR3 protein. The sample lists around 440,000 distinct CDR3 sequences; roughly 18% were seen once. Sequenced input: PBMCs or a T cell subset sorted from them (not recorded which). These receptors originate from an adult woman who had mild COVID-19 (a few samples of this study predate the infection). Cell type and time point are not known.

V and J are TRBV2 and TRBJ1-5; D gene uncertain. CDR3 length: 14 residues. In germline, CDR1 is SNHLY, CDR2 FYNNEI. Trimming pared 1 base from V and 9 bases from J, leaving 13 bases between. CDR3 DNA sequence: TGTGCCAGCAGTGAAGGGGCACGAGGGTTGCCCCAGCATTTT. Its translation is CASSEGARGLPQHF. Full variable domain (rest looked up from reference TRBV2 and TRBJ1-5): EPEVTQTPSHQVTQMGQEVILRCVPISNHLYFYWYRQILGQKVEFLVSFYNNEISEKSEIFDDQFSVERPDGSNFTLKIRSTKLEDSAMYFCASSEGARGLPQHFGDGTRLSIL.

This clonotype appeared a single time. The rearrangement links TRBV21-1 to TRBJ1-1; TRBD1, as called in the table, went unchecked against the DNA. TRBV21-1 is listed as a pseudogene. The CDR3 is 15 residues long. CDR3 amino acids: CASSNSQGVNTEAFF. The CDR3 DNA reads TGTGCCAGCAGCAATTCCCAGGGGGTAAACACTGAAGCTTTCTTT.